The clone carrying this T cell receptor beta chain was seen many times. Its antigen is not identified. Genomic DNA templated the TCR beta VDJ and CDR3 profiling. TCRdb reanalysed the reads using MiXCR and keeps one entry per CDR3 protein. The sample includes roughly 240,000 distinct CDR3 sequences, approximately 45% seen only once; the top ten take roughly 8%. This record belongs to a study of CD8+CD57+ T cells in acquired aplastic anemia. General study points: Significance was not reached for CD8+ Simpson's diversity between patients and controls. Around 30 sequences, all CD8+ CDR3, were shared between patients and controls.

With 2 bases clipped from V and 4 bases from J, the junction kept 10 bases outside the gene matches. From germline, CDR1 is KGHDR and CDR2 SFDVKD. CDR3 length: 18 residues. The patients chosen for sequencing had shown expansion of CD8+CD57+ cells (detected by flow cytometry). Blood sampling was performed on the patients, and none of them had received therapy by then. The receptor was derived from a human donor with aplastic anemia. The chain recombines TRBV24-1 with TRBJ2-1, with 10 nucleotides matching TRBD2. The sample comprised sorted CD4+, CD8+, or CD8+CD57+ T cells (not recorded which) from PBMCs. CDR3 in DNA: TGTGCCACCAGTGATTCCCGGACTAGCGGAAGCCCGTACAATGAGCAGTTCTTC. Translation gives CATSDSRTSGSPYNEQFF.